The rows below give T cell receptor beta chains drawn from one sample of a study of blood T cells in healthy people across ages. TCRdb ran MiXCR on the 5' RACE reads and lists one entry per CDR3 protein. This repertoire shows 1.5 million to 2 million distinct CDR3 sequences, approximately 32% found once; its top ten account for roughly 10%. What was sequenced was blood. All receptors derive from a woman aged 30 to 39 in good health. Both conserved end residues are part of each CDR3. D genes are given only for firm matches. Some rows have no size entry. The others give once, few or many, or a class for an expanded clone.

v_gene: TRBV7-7
d_gene: -
abundance: -
j_gene: TRBJ2-5
CDR3aa: CASSIAGTGQETQYF
CDR3nt: TGTGCCAGCAGCATTGCGGGGACTGGGCAAGAGACCCAGTACTTC

v_gene: TRBV4-1
d_gene: -
abundance: -
j_gene: TRBJ2-7
CDR3aa: CASSQDSFFEQYF
CDR3nt: TGCGCCAGCAGCCAAGACAGCTTCTTCGAGCAGTACTTC

v_gene: TRBV19
d_gene: -
abundance: -
j_gene: TRBJ1-5
CDR3aa: CATADYSNQPQHF
CDR3nt: TGTGCCACCGCGGATTATAGCAATCAGCCCCAGCATTTT

v_gene: TRBV20-1
d_gene: -
abundance: -
j_gene: TRBJ2-5
CDR3aa: CSATRVGEESQYF
CDR3nt: TGCAGTGCCACGAGGGTGGGGGAAGAGTCCCAGTACTTC

v_gene: TRBV28
d_gene: -
abundance: -
j_gene: TRBJ1-2
CDR3aa: CASSFGGLEYGYTF
CDR3nt: TGTGCCAGCAGTTTTGGGGGACTTGAGTATGGCTACACCTTC

v_gene: TRBV28
d_gene: TRBD2
abundance: -
j_gene: TRBJ2-3
CDR3aa: CASRGTSGIVERATDTQYF
CDR3nt: TGTGCCAGCAGGGGGACTAGCGGTATCGTTGAGCGGGCCACAGATACGCAGTATTTT

v_gene: TRBV30
d_gene: TRBD1
abundance: -
j_gene: TRBJ1-2
CDR3aa: CAWRPMTGQGAYGYTF
CDR3nt: TGTGCCTGGAGACCGATGACGGGACAGGGGGCCTATGGCTACACCTTC

v_gene: TRBV20-1
d_gene: TRBD1
abundance: -
j_gene: TRBJ1-5
CDR3aa: CSAREQQGAQPQHF
CDR3nt: TGCAGTGCTAGAGAACAACAGGGGGCGCAGCCCCAGCATTTT

v_gene: TRBV7-3
d_gene: -
abundance: few
j_gene: TRBJ2-1
CDR3aa: CASSFTRHNEQFF
CDR3nt: TGTGCCAGCAGCTTTACTAGACACAATGAGCAGTTCTTC

v_gene: TRBV7-9
d_gene: -
abundance: -
j_gene: TRBJ1-4
CDR3aa: CASSLAGSNEKLFF
CDR3nt: TGTGCCAGCAGCCTCGCTGGATCTAATGAAAAACTGTTTTTT

v_gene: TRBV3-1
d_gene: -
abundance: few
j_gene: TRBJ2-7
CDR3aa: CASSHYRAVKSLSSYEQYF
CDR3nt: TGTGCCAGCAGCCATTATCGGGCGGTCAAATCATTAAGCTCCTACGAGCAGTACTTC

v_gene: TRBV20-1
d_gene: -
abundance: many
j_gene: TRBJ1-2
CDR3aa: CSAADSYGYTF
CDR3nt: TGCAGCGCTGCCGACAGTTATGGCTACACCTTC

v_gene: TRBV4-1
d_gene: -
abundance: few
j_gene: TRBJ2-5
CDR3aa: CASSPQGQETRYF
CDR3nt: TGCGCCAGCAGCCCGCAGGGACAAGAGACCCGGTACTTC

v_gene: TRBV6-5
d_gene: -
abundance: -
j_gene: TRBJ2-1
CDR3aa: CASSLGALSYNEQFF
CDR3nt: TGTGCCAGCAGTTTAGGGGCCCTTTCCTATAATGAGCAGTTCTTC

v_gene: TRBV29-1
d_gene: -
abundance: -
j_gene: TRBJ1-1
CDR3aa: CSVKQVMNTEAFF
CDR3nt: TGCAGCGTCAAACAGGTAATGAACACTGAAGCTTTCTTT

v_gene: TRBV12-3/TRBV12-4
d_gene: TRBD1
abundance: once
j_gene: TRBJ2-3
CDR3aa: CASSTGTGSDTQYF
CDR3nt: TGTGCCAGCAGTACCGGGACAGGGTCGGATACGCAGTATTTT

v_gene: TRBV3-1
d_gene: -
abundance: -
j_gene: TRBJ2-7
CDR3aa: CASSQHRSGAYEQYF
CDR3nt: TGTGCCAGCAGCCAACACCGGAGTGGAGCCTACGAGCAGTACTTC

v_gene: TRBV20-1
d_gene: -
abundance: -
j_gene: TRBJ2-3
CDR3aa: CSAHGRGSGGFTDTQYF
CDR3nt: TGCAGTGCTCACGGGCGGGGGTCAGGGGGATTCACAGATACGCAGTATTTT

v_gene: TRBV3-1
d_gene: TRBD1
abundance: few
j_gene: TRBJ2-1
CDR3aa: CAIRTGLFNEQFF
CDR3nt: TGTGCCATCCGGACAGGCTTGTTCAATGAGCAGTTCTTC

v_gene: TRBV7-9
d_gene: -
abundance: -
j_gene: TRBJ1-5
CDR3aa: CASSLAGNRPQHF
CDR3nt: TGTGCCAGCAGCTTAGCGGGGAATCGGCCCCAGCATTTT

v_gene: TRBV15
d_gene: -
abundance: -
j_gene: TRBJ1-6
CDR3aa: CATSPGGLGNSPLHF
CDR3nt: TGTGCCACCAGCCCCGGGGGGCTGGGTAATTCACCCCTCCACTTT

v_gene: TRBV7-3
d_gene: -
abundance: -
j_gene: TRBJ1-1
CDR3aa: CASSLGQTDNTEAFF
CDR3nt: TGTGCCAGCAGCTTAGGACAGACAGACAACACTGAAGCTTTCTTT

v_gene: TRBV20-1
d_gene: TRBD2
abundance: -
j_gene: TRBJ2-1
CDR3aa: CSARGTSGDGEQFF
CDR3nt: TGCAGTGCTAGAGGGACTAGCGGGGATGGTGAGCAGTTCTTC

v_gene: TRBV6-5
d_gene: -
abundance: few
j_gene: TRBJ2-6
CDR3aa: CTSSETGPGANVLTF
CDR3nt: TGTACCAGCAGTGAGACAGGCCCTGGGGCCAACGTCCTGACTTTC

v_gene: TRBV5-6
d_gene: -
abundance: -
j_gene: TRBJ2-7
CDR3aa: CASRLGFGEQYF
CDR3nt: TGTGCCAGCAGGTTGGGTTTCGGGGAGCAGTACTTC

v_gene: TRBV10-2
d_gene: -
abundance: -
j_gene: TRBJ2-3
CDR3aa: CASAARNPTDTQYF
CDR3nt: TGCGCCAGCGCGGCGAGAAACCCCACAGATACGCAGTATTTT

v_gene: TRBV5-5
d_gene: -
abundance: -
j_gene: TRBJ1-1
CDR3aa: CASSWDPTLNTEAFF
CDR3nt: TGTGCCAGCAGTTGGGACCCAACCCTCAACACTGAAGCTTTCTTT

v_gene: TRBV27
d_gene: -
abundance: -
j_gene: TRBJ2-7
CDR3aa: CATKQRSSYEQYF
CDR3nt: TGTGCCACCAAACAGAGGAGCTCCTACGAGCAGTACTTC

v_gene: TRBV28
d_gene: -
abundance: -
j_gene: TRBJ1-2
CDR3aa: CATCPPGTHGYTF
CDR3nt: TGTGCCACCTGCCCCCCAGGGACCCATGGCTACACCTTC

v_gene: TRBV27
d_gene: TRBD1
abundance: -
j_gene: TRBJ1-2
CDR3aa: CASAPPGQGAPHTF
CDR3nt: TGTGCCAGCGCACCACCGGGACAGGGAGCACCCCACACCTTC

v_gene: TRBV6-2/TRBV6-3
d_gene: -
abundance: -
j_gene: TRBJ1-2
CDR3aa: CASSSGPATKSGYTF
CDR3nt: TGTGCCAGCAGTAGCGGACCGGCCACGAAAAGTGGCTACACCTTC

v_gene: TRBV20-1
d_gene: -
abundance: few
j_gene: TRBJ1-4
CDR3aa: CSAREYRRGKLFF
CDR3nt: TGCAGTGCTAGAGAATACAGGCGGGGAAAACTGTTTTTT

v_gene: TRBV4-1
d_gene: -
abundance: few
j_gene: TRBJ2-2
CDR3aa: CASSQLGRKRSTGELFF
CDR3nt: TGCGCCAGCAGCCAATTGGGCAGGAAAAGAAGTACCGGGGAGCTGTTTTTT

v_gene: TRBV5-1
d_gene: -
abundance: many
j_gene: TRBJ1-1
CDR3aa: CASSPGENTEAFF
CDR3nt: TGTGCCAGCAGCCCGGGAGAGAACACTGAAGCTTTCTTT

v_gene: TRBV7-2
d_gene: -
abundance: -
j_gene: TRBJ2-3
CDR3aa: CVSSLGAGAHTDTQYF
CDR3nt: TGTGTCAGCAGCTTAGGGGCGGGGGCCCACACAGATACGCAGTATTTT

v_gene: TRBV4-1
d_gene: -
abundance: few
j_gene: TRBJ1-4
CDR3aa: CASSLTQLNEKLFF
CDR3nt: TGCGCCAGCAGCCTTACCCAATTGAATGAAAAACTGTTTTTT

v_gene: TRBV28
d_gene: -
abundance: -
j_gene: TRBJ1-5
CDR3aa: CASSFRSHINQPQHF
CDR3nt: TGTGCCAGCAGTTTTCGTTCACACATCAATCAGCCCCAGCATTTT

v_gene: TRBV5-1
d_gene: -
abundance: few
j_gene: TRBJ1-1
CDR3aa: CASSWASGRWGTLNTEAFF
CDR3nt: TGCGCCAGCAGCTGGGCCTCAGGGCGCTGGGGGACGCTAAACACTGAAGCTTTCTTT

v_gene: TRBV2
d_gene: -
abundance: -
j_gene: TRBJ1-5
CDR3aa: CASGHGSNQPQHF
CDR3nt: TGTGCCAGCGGACACGGTAGCAATCAGCCCCAGCATTTT

v_gene: TRBV10-3
d_gene: -
abundance: few
j_gene: TRBJ2-3
CDR3aa: CAISGGVRTDTQYF
CDR3nt: TGTGCCATCAGTGGGGGGGTACGCACAGATACGCAGTATTTT

v_gene: TRBV6-1
d_gene: -
abundance: -
j_gene: TRBJ1-4
CDR3aa: CASRPVIATNEKLFF
CDR3nt: TGTGCCAGCAGGCCCGTGATTGCAACTAATGAAAAACTGTTTTTT

v_gene: TRBV27
d_gene: -
abundance: -
j_gene: TRBJ2-7
CDR3aa: CASSLGTKSYEQYF
CDR3nt: TGTGCCAGCAGTTTGGGGACAAAATCCTACGAGCAGTACTTC

v_gene: TRBV4-1
d_gene: -
abundance: once
j_gene: TRBJ1-3
CDR3aa: CASSQEDSSGNTIYF
CDR3nt: TGCGCCAGCAGCCAAGAAGACAGCTCTGGAAACACCATATATTTT

v_gene: TRBV27
d_gene: -
abundance: -
j_gene: TRBJ2-5
CDR3aa: CASSLSGPYQDTQYF
CDR3nt: TGTGCCAGCAGTTTATCGGGACCCTACCAAGACACCCAGTACTTC

v_gene: TRBV24-1
d_gene: TRBD2
abundance: -
j_gene: TRBJ2-3
CDR3aa: CATSGRRTSIADTQYF
CDR3nt: TGTGCCACCAGTGGCCGGCGGACTAGCATCGCAGATACGCAGTATTTT

v_gene: TRBV20-1
d_gene: -
abundance: few
j_gene: TRBJ2-5
CDR3aa: CSARQGVGFETQYF
CDR3nt: TGCAGTGCTAGGCAAGGGGTCGGCTTTGAGACCCAGTACTTC

v_gene: TRBV11-2
d_gene: -
abundance: few
j_gene: TRBJ2-1
CDR3aa: CASSPTRGGWGGITYNEQFF
CDR3nt: TGTGCCAGCAGCCCTACGAGGGGGGGGTGGGGAGGAATCACCTACAATGAGCAGTTCTTC

v_gene: TRBV6-6
d_gene: TRBD1
abundance: -
j_gene: TRBJ2-7
CDR3aa: CASSYSSGTGSPYEQYF
CDR3nt: TGTGCCAGCAGTTACTCGTCAGGGACAGGGTCCCCCTACGAGCAGTACTTC

v_gene: TRBV6-1
d_gene: -
abundance: -
j_gene: TRBJ2-3
CDR3aa: CASSGKLVRSTDTQYF
CDR3nt: TGTGCCAGCAGTGGAAAACTAGTGAGATCCACAGATACGCAGTATTTT

v_gene: TRBV7-6
d_gene: -
abundance: once
j_gene: TRBJ2-5
CDR3aa: CASSATGLRETQYF
CDR3nt: TGTGCCAGCAGCGCTACAGGGCTAAGAGAGACCCAGTACTTC

v_gene: TRBV9
d_gene: -
abundance: -
j_gene: TRBJ1-2
CDR3aa: CASSVSGNYGYTF
CDR3nt: TGTGCCAGCAGCGTATCAGGGAACTATGGCTACACCTTC

v_gene: TRBV7-3
d_gene: -
abundance: once
j_gene: TRBJ1-6
CDR3aa: CASSGGGRYYNSPLHF
CDR3nt: TGTGCCAGCAGCGGGGGGGGGAGATACTATAATTCACCCCTCCACTTT

v_gene: TRBV4-1
d_gene: TRBD1
abundance: many
j_gene: TRBJ1-4
CDR3aa: CASSQDLGQGRKLFF
CDR3nt: TGCGCCAGCAGCCAAGATCTAGGACAGGGTAGGAAACTGTTTTTT

v_gene: TRBV4-2
d_gene: TRBD1
abundance: -
j_gene: TRBJ2-6
CDR3aa: CASSQEGTGSSGANVLTF
CDR3nt: TGTGCCAGCAGCCAGGAGGGGACAGGGAGCTCTGGGGCCAACGTCCTGACTTTC

v_gene: TRBV20-1
d_gene: -
abundance: -
j_gene: TRBJ2-7
CDR3aa: CSARDRTGSYEQYF
CDR3nt: TGCAGTGCTAGAGATAGGACGGGCTCCTACGAGCAGTACTTC

v_gene: TRBV4-1
d_gene: TRBD1
abundance: -
j_gene: TRBJ1-1
CDR3aa: CASSRGDRAETEAFF
CDR3nt: TGCGCTAGCAGCCGAGGGGACAGGGCGGAGACTGAAGCTTTCTTT

v_gene: TRBV9
d_gene: -
abundance: -
j_gene: TRBJ2-1
CDR3aa: CASSRTGVGQAGSYNEQFF
CDR3nt: TGTGCCAGCTCTCGAACGGGGGTCGGACAGGCGGGATCCTACAATGAGCAGTTCTTC

v_gene: TRBV9
d_gene: -
abundance: -
j_gene: TRBJ2-5
CDR3aa: CASSQGGKETQYF
CDR3nt: TGTGCCAGTAGCCAGGGGGGGAAAGAGACCCAGTACTTC

v_gene: TRBV10-3
d_gene: TRBD2
abundance: many
j_gene: TRBJ2-7
CDR3aa: CAISPGGTHEQYF
CDR3nt: TGTGCCATCAGTCCCGGGGGGACCCACGAGCAGTACTTC

v_gene: TRBV28
d_gene: -
abundance: few
j_gene: TRBJ2-7
CDR3aa: CASSSPGEIYEQYF
CDR3nt: TGTGCCAGCAGTTCGCCAGGGGAGATCTACGAGCAGTACTTC